These 24 T cell receptor beta chains originate from one sample sequenced in a study of vaccination and CD4 T cells after COVID-19. These receptors' targets are unknown. Researchers used the Oncomine TCR Beta short-read assay to sequence DNA from cultured CD4+ T cells. TCRdb re-analysed the PCR reads in MiXCR, keeping a single row per CDR3 protein. The repertoire holds fewer than 20,000 distinct CDR3 sequences, around 47% seen once, with 20% to 25% in the top ten. Time point specified: late sampling 161 to 241 days after vaccination in a few convalescent patients. Sample treatment: approximately 9-day PBMC culture with coronavirus spike peptide pools or control peptides (ViraFEST assay). Source: CD4+ T cells from blood, cultured in vitro, taken about 7 months after SARS-CoV-2 vaccination. All receptors derive from a human donor who had recovered from COVID-19.

CDR3 amino acids: CASSWDSSNTEAFF. The CDR3 coding sequence is TGCGCCAGCAGTTGGGACAGTTCTAACACTGAAGCTTTCTTT. V is TRBV10-1 and J is TRBJ1-1, with 7 bases fitting TRBD1. This CDR3 is 14 amino acids long. With V trimmed by 5 bases and J by 2 bases, 5 bases remained unmatched. Germline V gene lookup returns CDR1 WNHNN and CDR2 SYGVQD (reference sequence).

This clonotype was seen only a few times. The genes are TRBV20-1 and TRBJ2-5; TRBD2 might be the D (6 bases). V was shortened by 6 bases and J by 4 bases, with 18 bases between the two germline ends. CDR1 and CDR2 from the germline V gene are DFQATT and SNEGSKA (reference sequence). The CDR3 has 14 residues. The CDR3 nucleotides read TGCAGTGCGCTAAAGACTAGTCCTCGAGAGACCCAGTACTTC. It specifies CSALKTSPRETQYF.

This clonotype was observed a single time. The rearrangement joins TRBV11-2 to TRBJ2-1; TRBD1 might be the D (5 bases). Between the trimmed V and J ends, which lost 5 bases and 0 bases, there was a span of 17 bases. The germline V gene has CDR1 SGHAT and CDR2 FQNNGV. The CDR3 totals 17 residues. In DNA, the CDR3 is TGTGCCAGCAGCATCCTATACAGGAGCAGCTCCTACAATGAGCAGTTCTTC. Encoded protein: CASSILYRSSSYNEQFF. Combining the CDR3 with reference TRBV11-2 and TRBJ2-1 gives the whole variable domain EAGVAQSPRYKIIEKRQSVAFWCNPISGHATLYWYQQILGQGPKLLIQFQNNGVVDDSQLPKDRFSAERLKGVDSTLKIQPAKLEDSAVYLCASSILYRSSSYNEQFFGPGTRLTVL.

V gene TRBV27 combines with J gene TRBJ2-2, with 9 positions matching TRBD2. The CDR3 consists of 16 residues. The germline V gene encodes CDR1 MNHEY and CDR2 SMNVEV (reference sequence). V shed 6 bases and J 4 bases; nucleotides not matched to a gene: 9. The CDR3 bases are TGTGCCAGCAGGATTAGCGGGAGTCGTATCACCGGGGAGCTGTTTTTT. Residues: CASRISGSRITGELFF.

The chain couples TRBV7-9 to TRBJ1-1, with 8 bases lining up with TRBD1. Germline CDR1 is SEHNR and CDR2 is FQNEAQ (reference sequence). There are 13 residues in the CDR3. With V trimmed by 6 bases and J by 5 bases, 5 bases remained unmatched. CDR3 DNA sequence: TGTGCCAGCAGTTTTACAGGGGGGACTGAAGCTTTCTTT. The encoded protein is CASSFTGGTEAFF.

The V gene is TRBV15, the J gene TRBJ2-5; 9 nucleotides agree with TRBD2. Germline trimming cut 2 bases from V and 4 bases from J; bases unmatched to any gene: 5. The CDR3 has 15 residues. Per the germline V gene, CDR1 is LNHNV and CDR2 is YYDKDF (reference sequence). The CDR3 nucleotides are TGTGCCACCAGCAGATTTAGCGGGGGAGGAGAGACCCAGTACTTC. Translation gives CATSRFSGGGETQYF. Based on the CDR3 plus reference TRBV15 and TRBJ2-5, the full variable domain is DAMVIQNPRYQVTQFGKPVTLSCSQTLNHNVMYWYQQKSSQAPKLLFHYYDKDFNNEADTPDNFQSRRPNTSFCFLDIRSPGLGDTAMYLCATSRFSGGGETQYFGPGTRLLVL.

The gene calls are TRBV2 and TRBJ2-5; D might be TRBD1 (5 bases). V was shortened by 0 bases and J by 3 bases, with 8 bases between the two germline ends. Germline V lookup: CDR1 SNHLY, CDR2 FYNNEI. The CDR3 runs to 14 residues. Here the CDR3 reads CASSEAPGKETQYF. In nucleotides, the CDR3 is TGTGCCAGCAGTGAAGCGCCAGGGAAAGAGACCCAGTACTTC.

This clonotype came up a few times. The V and J genes are TRBV11-2 and TRBJ1-2, with 7 bases identical to TRBD1. Unmatched junction bases numbered 5, after V lost 5 bases and J lost 2 bases. CDR1 and CDR2 (germline): SGHAT, FQNNGV. The CDR3 extends over 14 amino acids. The CDR3 nucleotides read TGTGCCAGCAGCCCCCGGACAGGCAACTATGGCTACACCTTC. Translation gives CASSPRTGNYGYTF.

The chain combines TRBV7-8 with TRBJ1-1, with 7 bases identical to TRBD1. The CDR3 has 13 residues. Germline CDR1 and CDR2: SGHVS and FQNEAQ. Trimming at V came to 3 bases and at J to 10 bases, leaving 8 bases not matched to a gene. CDR3 DNA sequence: TGTGCCAGCAGCTTGGACAGGAGGAGCCCAGCTTTCTTT. Amino acids: CASSLDRRSPAFF.

This clonotype was observed a handful of times. This chain uses TRBV7-2 with TRBJ1-2; D is ambiguous. This CDR3 region has 15 residues. Germline CDR1 SGHTA, CDR2 FQGNSA. With 4 bases removed from V and 1 base from J, the gap between germline ends came to 13 bases. CDR3 protein: CASSSRPGDNYGYTF. CDR3 DNA: TGTGCCAGCAGCTCCCGCCCCGGTGATAACTATGGCTACACCTTC.

The rearrangement joins TRBV20-1 to TRBJ1-1; D unclear. The V end was cut by 5 bases, the J end by 2 bases, with 15 bases between. The CDR3 is 14 amino acids. Germline values: CDR1 DFQATT, CDR2 SNEGSKA (reference sequence). The CDR3 is CSAPSPGSNTEAFF. The CDR3 DNA follows: TGCAGTGCTCCAAGCCCCGGCAGTAACACTGAAGCTTTCTTT.

The gene calls are TRBV7-2 and TRBJ1-2; tentative D call: TRBD1 (5 bases). Per the germline V gene, CDR1 is SGHTA and CDR2 is FQGNSA. Trimming left V 4 bases short and J 3 bases short, with 6 bases between. The CDR3 is made up of 12 amino acids. The CDR3 spells CASSWGDYGYTF. In nucleotides, the CDR3 is TGTGCCAGCAGCTGGGGGGACTATGGCTACACCTTC.

This clonotype was seen a handful of times. V and J are TRBV19 and TRBJ1-5; the D is unclear. CDR3 length: 16 amino acids. Germline V gives CDR1 LNHDA, CDR2 SQIVND (reference sequence). The germline V and J ends were trimmed by 3 bases and 6 bases, with 18 bases remaining between them. CDR3 nucleotides: TGTGCCAGTAGTATCGCCGGCAGGAACCGAGGTCAGCCCCAGCATTTT. Protein sequence: CASSIAGRNRGQPQHF.

A few counts support this clonotype. V is TRBV7-2 and J is TRBJ1-5, with D perhaps matching TRBD1 (5 bases). The CDR3 consists of 14 residues. V lost 1 base to trimming and J lost 3 bases, with 7 bases between them. CDR1 and CDR2 (germline): SGHTA, FQGNSA. Written as DNA, the CDR3 is TGTGCCAGCAGCTTAGTGGACATCAATCAGCCCCAGCATTTT. Protein product: CASSLVDINQPQHF.

This clonotype has a handful of counts. The chain is built from TRBV2 and TRBJ2-5, with TRBD1 matching over 11 bases. The CDR3 sequence is 14 residues long. Germline assignment: CDR1 SNHLY and CDR2 FYNNEI. V shed 6 bases and J 5 bases; nucleotides not matched to a gene: 5. The CDR3 is CASRGTGGWETQYF. For the CDR3, the DNA is TGTGCCAGCAGAGGGACAGGGGGGTGGGAGACCCAGTACTTC.

The sample holds one count of this clonotype. This chain uses TRBV7-6 with TRBJ2-2; TRBD1 aligns across 7 bases. This CDR3 has 13 residues. Germline V lookup: CDR1 SGHVS, CDR2 FNYEAQ. CDR3: CASGQVNTGELFF. CDR3 nucleotide sequence: TGTGCTTCCGGACAGGTTAACACCGGGGAGCTGTTTTTT.

The V gene is TRBV20-1, the J gene TRBJ2-2; D uncertain. The CDR3 length is 12 residues. Germline V gives CDR1 DFQATT, CDR2 SNEGSKA (reference sequence). V was shortened by 4 bases and J by 5 bases, with 8 bases between the two germline ends. CDR3 coding DNA: TGCAGTGCTACCCGTCGGACCGGGGAGCTGTTTTTT. This codes for CSATRRTGELFF.

This clonotype has a handful of counts. The chain is built from TRBV27 and TRBJ1-2; D might be TRBD1 (5 bases). The CDR3 runs 15 residues. Trimming pared 1 base from V and 3 bases from J, leaving 12 bases between. The germline gives CDR1 MNHEY, CDR2 SMNVEV (reference sequence). CDR3 residues: CASSLWGNGDYGYTF. Written as DNA, the CDR3 is TGTGCCAGCAGTTTATGGGGCAACGGAGACTATGGCTACACCTTC.

The genes are TRBV20-1 and TRBJ2-7, with no clear D. This CDR3 is built from 12 residues. Trimming took 6 bases from V and 3 from J, leaving 12 bases between them. Germline values: CDR1 DFQATT, CDR2 SNEGSKA (reference sequence). The CDR3 loop reads CSATGLLYEQYF. The CDR3 bases are TGCAGTGCAACTGGCCTCCTCTACGAGCAGTACTTC.

This clonotype is termed medium-sized. The rearrangement links TRBV19 to TRBJ1-5; D is uncertain. Germline V gene lookup returns CDR1 LNHDA and CDR2 SQIVND (reference sequence). The CDR3 consists of 13 residues. The ends were cut back, 5 bases at V and 3 bases at J, with 8 bases in the middle. The CDR3 nucleotides read TGTGCCAGTAGTCCCCCATACAATCAGCCCCAGCATTTT. This translates into CASSPPYNQPQHF.

V is TRBV19 and J is TRBJ2-1; a weak D match, TRBD2 (6 bases). V was clipped by 3 bases and J by 5 bases, with 14 bases between them. Germline CDR1 and CDR2: LNHDA and SQIVND (reference sequence). The CDR3 totals 15 residues. The CDR3 here is CASSIGKGGDNEQFF. CDR3 nucleotides: TGTGCCAGTAGTATCGGAAAGGGAGGAGACAATGAGCAGTTCTTC.

This chain links TRBV7-6 with TRBJ2-1; D remains ambiguous. CDR3 length: 13 residues. Germline lookup yields CDR1 SGHVS and CDR2 FNYEAQ. With 4 bases removed from V and 12 bases from J, the gap between germline ends came to 16 bases. CDR3 bases: TGTGCCAGCAGCTCCGGCCGGTACCTGGGGCAGTTCTTC. Protein: CASSSGRYLGQFF.

This clonotype was detected only a few times. The chain employs TRBV2 and TRBJ2-5; no definite D call. The germline gives CDR1 SNHLY, CDR2 FYNNEI. The CDR3 runs 11 residues. V was cut by 7 bases and J by 0 bases, with 3 bases left in between. The CDR3 nucleotides read TGTGCCAGCAAGTACCAAGAGACCCAGTACTTC. Residues: CASKYQETQYF.

This chain joins TRBV7-9 and TRBJ2-2; D is unclear. V was shortened by 1 base and J by 0 bases, with 3 bases between the two germline ends. This CDR3 is 14 amino acids long. Looked up from germline, CDR1 is SEHNR and CDR2 is FQNEAQ (reference sequence). The CDR3 is CASSLEANTGELFF. DNA of the CDR3: TGTGCCAGCAGCTTAGAAGCGAACACCGGGGAGCTGTTTTTT.